This T cell receptor (beta chain) was observed in a study of cytomegalovirus exposure and HLA in healthy donors (dated by TCRdb to about 2017). For the wider study: According to an earlier analysis of a few hundred of the donors, roughly 180 million T cells yielded 90 million to 140 million unique TCR beta sequences and about 280 Gb of sequence data. The number of donors typed differed by locus, with roughly 629-640 for A, B, C, DRB1 and DQB1, 522 for DQA1, 600 to 610 for DPA1, and 400 to 490 for DPB1. A separate validation cohort of roughly 120 different subjects was used in addition to the roughly 670-subject first cohort. Four to six DR-DQ haplotypes were handled as single units for association and clustering, since linkage in the cohort was strong. In a later analysis, previously published TCR beta repertoires from 666 donors were re-analyzed and high-resolution HLA genotyping was added so that TCR occurrence patterns could be studied. Both class I and class II loci were covered by HLA typing, at four-digit resolution. Donor age, sex, ethnicity and CMV serostatus were collected together with the repertoire data. Of the approximately 400 genotyped donors, roughly 76% were placed in the genetic ancestry cluster associated with self-reported Caucasian donors. On average, over 200,000 unique TCR beta nucleotide sequences were sequenced per donor among some 420 genotyped donors of the cohort, with roughly 18% of those sequences being non-productive. In a later genetic analysis, genome-wide SNP genotypes for about three fifths of the 666 donors were used, and that subset was treated as a discovery cohort. Roughly 300 gigabases of sequencing data and 91 million or so unique TCR sequences made up an early release that covered roughly 670 HLA-typed donors. The study profiled the T cell repertoires of some 610 subjects by immunosequencing and related them to cytomegalovirus serostatus. All discovery cohort repertoires had been generated on a single sequencing platform. The study aimed to test whether signatures of past pathogen exposure could be identified by cataloging public T cell receptors. The study combined high-throughput TCR immunosequencing, statistical association of individual TCRs with disease status, and machine learning to predict cytomegalovirus infection status. An earlier analysis of fewer than 700 of the donors applied high-throughput TCR beta sequencing to assess whether each TCR beta V gene segment acted as functional or pseudogenic. Rather than drawing on any new phenotypic data, the later analysis identified candidate immune exposures from TCR beta sequences and the way those sequences occurred across donors.

The cohort was made up of roughly 670 healthy bone marrow donors. At the time of sampling, all cohort members were nominally healthy, though unrecorded immune exposures were likely present. The donor tested CMV seronegative and was one of the 352 seronegative cohort members. Every donor gave a peripheral blood sample, and the peripheral blood mononuclear cells from that sample were used for TCR beta sequencing. Genomic DNA extraction from the blood cell samples was performed with the Qiagen DNeasy Blood Extraction Kit. With regard to this clone: What this receptor recognizes is not known. No qualities accompany the bases; no much larger clone lies one base away.

Study-wide findings and limitations: According to a later genetic analysis, donors in an Asian-associated ancestry cluster had fewer N-insertions in productive TCRs than the approximately 630-donor mean. Linkage disequilibrium might explain the correlated functional status among segregating V segments, but an unknown experimental factor could not be ruled out. In a later analysis, several top co-occurrence clusters were reported to appear linked to parvovirus B19, influenza, CMV and Epstein-Barr virus. A few of the identified cytomegalovirus-associated TCR beta chains were confirmed in vitro to be specific for cytomegalovirus antigens. In this cohort, only TCR beta chains were sequenced, and detectable features were limited by the absence of alpha or paired-chain data. The only immune exposure information available for the cohort was CMV serostatus. Because counts were too low, under 20 rarely observed V segments, including chromosome 9 orphons, were left out of the earlier analysis of about 620 of the donors. In a later analysis, HLA-associated TCR beta chains were found to be more clonally expanded and to have lower generation probabilities than equally common non-associated chains. According to a later analysis, most CMV-associated TCR beta chains appeared to be HLA-restricted, and the HLA associations seemed to be driven largely by CMV exposure. When HLA alleles, especially DR and DQ, strongly co-occurred, TCR associations were difficult to assign to individual alleles. Sequencing depth was assumed to be roughly uniform across donors in the presence/absence analyses, though that assumption may not hold. The study gave a list of some 150 TCR beta chains associated with cytomegalovirus. A further reported finding was that TCR beta sequences accurately predicted the HLA-A and HLA-B alleles for most subjects in the first cohort. In an earlier analysis of around 500 of the donors, most TCR beta V segments appeared in productive rearrangements about 87% or about 30% of the time, broadly matching IMGT annotations. Most TCR sequences were seen in very few donors, while some public TCRs were found in many individuals. It was suggested by the authors that the approach could potentially be generalized to other disease states and immunological phenotypes. At a false discovery rate of 0.05, a later analysis linked 16,951 TCR beta sequences to specific HLA alleles. In a later genetic analysis, a missense DCLRE1C variant was associated with V-gene and J-gene trimming of TCR beta chains, and the association was replicated in an independent cohort. In a later analysis, TCR association rates were found to vary across HLA loci, with the most associated TCRs seen for DRB1 alleles and the fewest for HLA-C alleles. The classifier was reported to diagnose cytomegalovirus status with high specificity and sensitivity in both the original cohort and the validation cohort. A cluster of highly shared sequence variants was judged likely to be a technical artifact of the sequencing pipeline. Because HLA typing was unavailable for some donors at each locus, only the typed subset was used in association tests.

Library creation used the immunoSEQ multiplex PCR assay. For the multiplex PCR, a mixture combining 60 forward primers for TCR Vbeta segments and 13 reverse primers for TCR Jbeta segments was used. Amplification of the CDR3 region of rearranged TCR beta genes was performed with a multiplex PCR assay on genomic DNA. On the Illumina HiSeq System, the amplified TCR beta libraries were sequenced as 87-base-pair reads. The authors' pipeline ran thus. Across the 666 repertoires, a later analysis counted tens of millions of unique TCR beta chains, 9.5 million to 13 million of which were shared by at least two donors. Raw reads were error-corrected and collapsed into unique sequences with a nearest-neighbor algorithm that merged closely related sequences to remove PCR and sequencing errors. Alignment of CDR3 sequences to IMGT reference sequences was used to assign V, D and J gene segments. For a sequence to be retained, at least a six-nucleotide match to both a V gene segment and a J gene segment was required. A rearrangement was called productive if the CDR3 had no stop codons and remained in frame with V and J, and every other rearrangement was called non-productive. CDR3 was defined by IMGT convention, running from the second conserved V-encoded cysteine to the conserved J-encoded phenylalanine. The earlier analysis of 587 of the donors excluded sequences that lacked an unambiguous match to a single V gene segment. In an earlier analysis of 587 of the donors, V segments were called functional above 56.7% productive rearrangements and were called segregating when the between-donor standard deviation exceeded 5%. A statistical classification framework was built for diagnosing cytomegalovirus status from the catalog of TCR beta chain sequences. In a later analysis, V and J genes were assigned by comparing TCR nucleotide sequences against IMGT/GENE-DB human TR gene sequences. A later analysis assigned CDR3 sequences and most-parsimonious VDJ recombination scenarios with the TCRdist pipeline. In a later analysis, each TCR beta chain was defined by its CDR3 amino acid sequence together with its V-gene family, and reads without a unique V-gene family were excluded. As a way to deal with suspected cross-contamination and a sequencing artifact, a later analysis dropped approximately 570 nucleotide sequences that were highly shared and had low generation probability. In a later analysis, a clonal expansion index for each public chain was calculated from normalized within-repertoire ranks of inferred template counts. A later analysis computed generation probabilities with a VDJ recombination model fitted to out-of-frame rearrangements, and checked the results against IGoR. In a later analysis, hypergeometric tests were used to score TCR-TCR, TCR-HLA and TCR-CMV co-occurrence, with a repertoire-size bias correction applied to TCR pairs. To estimate false discovery rates, a later analysis permuted the HLA or CMV assignments 20 times. In a later analysis, co-occurring TCRs were grouped with DBSCAN, and TCRdist sequence similarity was added when clustering was performed within HLA-allele-positive subsets. Repertoires with fewer than 30,000 or more than 120,000 public chains were left out of co-occurrence clustering, as were a handful of repertoires with anomalous nucleotide sharing. The table comes from immuneACCESS by way of TCRdb, which keeps in-frame sequences with V and J called. Part of the clones is missing from these tables; in studies checked, under half for an unresolved V gene and the rest for unknown reasons. D and trimming come from the DNA, and the V and J calls and clone size come from that table. This sample holds 90,000 to 150,000 clones; roughly four fifths were observed only once. The ten most abundant clones make up about 1.8% of the sample.

The clonotype originates from a man between 40 and 49 years old in good health and CMV-seronegative. Sequencing was done on a sample of PBMCs.

At the DNA level, the sequence is TGTGCCAGCAGCCCCAATCGGACAGTCTTTCCGAGGGGCCACACCTTC. It translates to CASSPNRTVFPRGHTF. In this chain, TRBV5-6 is recombined with TRBJ1-2; TRBD1 is a weak D gene call, 6 bases matching. Reading from cysteine to phenylalanine, the CDR3 counts 16 amino acids. CDR3 DNA is the only sequence kept; it has 48 bases, read in frame from the first base. Relative to germline, V is 4 bases shorter and J is 12 bases shorter, with 28 bases between their ends. The germline V gene gives CDR1 as SGHDT and CDR2 as YYEEEE.